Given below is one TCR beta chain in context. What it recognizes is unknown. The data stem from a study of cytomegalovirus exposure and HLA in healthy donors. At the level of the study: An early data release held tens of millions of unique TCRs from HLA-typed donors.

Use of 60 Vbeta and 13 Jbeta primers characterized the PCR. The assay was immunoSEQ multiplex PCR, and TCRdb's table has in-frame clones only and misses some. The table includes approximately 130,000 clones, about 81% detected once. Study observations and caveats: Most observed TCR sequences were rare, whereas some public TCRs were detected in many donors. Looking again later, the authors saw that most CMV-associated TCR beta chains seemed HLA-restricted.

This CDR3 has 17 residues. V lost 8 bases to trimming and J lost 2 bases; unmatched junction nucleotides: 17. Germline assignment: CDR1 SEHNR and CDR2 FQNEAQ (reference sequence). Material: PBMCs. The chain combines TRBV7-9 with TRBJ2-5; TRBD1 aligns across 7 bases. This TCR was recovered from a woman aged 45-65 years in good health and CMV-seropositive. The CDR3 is CASLRRGDRAGQETQYF. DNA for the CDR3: TGTGCCAGCCTTAGACGCGGCGACAGGGCTGGACAAGAGACCCAGTACTTC.